One sample yielded the 18 T cell receptor beta chains listed below, sequenced in a study of T cell responses to AZD1222 COVID-19 vaccine. Method: immunoSEQ multiplex PCR; TCRdb's copy keeps in-frame clones and lacks some. The sample comprises about 160,000 clones, 88% of which are singletons, and about 4.3% rests with the top ten. The source material was peripheral blood, sampled 28 days after the second AZD1222 dose. These receptors all come from an adult who received the AZD1222 COVID-19 vaccine.

The chain uses TRBV18 and TRBJ1-3, with a tentative D call TRBD1 (6 bases). Trimming removed 2 bases from V and 0 bases from J, with 8 bases in between. The CDR3 extends over 15 amino acids. CDR1 is KGHSH, CDR2 LQKENI, per germline. The DNA of the CDR3 is TGTGCCAGCTCACCATTGGACAGCTCTGGAAACACCATATATTTT. It codes for CASSPLDSSGNTIYF. Drawing the rest from reference TRBV18 and TRBJ1-3, the complete variable domain is NAGVMQNPRHLVRRRGQEARLRCSPMKGHSHVYWYRQLPEEGLKFMVYLQKENIIDESGMPKERFSAEFPKEGPSILRIQQVVRGDSAAYFCASSPLDSSGNTIYFGEGSWLTVV.

This CDR3 reads CASSDRTGASSGNTIYF. In DNA form, the CDR3 reads TGTGCCAGCAGTGATAGGACAGGGGCGAGCTCTGGAAACACCATATATTTT. V is TRBV2 and J is TRBJ1-3; TRBD1 matches 9 bases. The length of the CDR3 is 17 residues. Trimming cost V 3 bases and J 0 bases; bases outside gene matches: 6. Germline CDR1 reads SNHLY; CDR2 reads FYNNEI.

The rearrangement joins TRBV27 to TRBJ1-1, with a possible D match to TRBD1 (5 bases). Per germline, CDR1 MNHEY and CDR2 SMNVEV (reference sequence). Trimming removed 0 bases from V and 0 bases from J, with 5 bases in between. The CDR3 length is 14 residues. The CDR3 DNA sequence: TGTGCCAGCAGTTTATCGGGGGTGAACACTGAAGCTTTCTTT. Encoded protein: CASSLSGVNTEAFF.

This clone was recorded once. This chain links TRBV7-9 with TRBJ1-1, with D unresolved. The CDR3 runs 14 residues. V lost 3 bases and J 4 bases, leaving 12 bases between the germline ends. Germline V CDR1 and CDR2: SEHNR, FQNEAQ (reference sequence). The CDR3 DNA follows: TGTGCCAGCAGCTTGGTCCGGTCTGGCACTGAAGCTTTCTTT. Encoded protein: CASSLVRSGTEAFF.

V is TRBV29-1 and J is TRBJ1-6; D uncertain. Germline-derived CDR1 and CDR2 are SQVTM and ANQGSEA. This CDR3 is built from 11 residues. Trimming removed 0 bases from V and 14 bases from J, with 8 bases in between. The CDR3 reads CSVEDSLALHF. The CDR3 region has the DNA TGCAGCGTTGAAGATAGCCTGGCCCTCCACTTT.

J is TRBJ1-3 and V is TRBV4-1, with TRBD1 matching 9 bases. CDR3 length: 17 amino acids. CDR1 is MGHRA and CDR2 is YSYEKL in the germline V gene. J lost 5 bases, V lost 1 base, and 9 bases had no gene match. The CDR3 DNA sequence: TGCGCCAGCAGCCAAGTGGCGGACAGGGGACGTAGAAACACCATATATTTT. Its protein is CASSQVADRGRRNTIYF.

The CDR3 region is CASSQQTGPSFNYGYTF. The CDR3 bases are TGTGCCAGCAGCCAGCAGACAGGGCCAAGCTTTAACTATGGCTACACCTTC. This rearrangement joins TRBV5-4 to TRBJ1-2; 7 bases line up with TRBD1. With 4 bases clipped from V and 1 base from J, the junction kept 13 bases outside the gene matches. Germline CDR1 is SGHNT and CDR2 is YYREEE (reference sequence). The CDR3 is made up of 17 amino acids.

The chain has TRBV5-4 and TRBJ1-5, with TRBD1 as a possible D gene (5 bases). Deletions cut 2 bases from V and 4 bases from J, with 13 bases between. There are 15 residues in the CDR3. Looked up from germline, CDR1 is SGHNT and CDR2 is YYREEE (reference sequence). CDR3 in DNA: TGTGCCAGCAGCTTTGGGGACGGGCGAAATCAGCCCCAGCATTTT. It encodes CASSFGDGRNQPQHF.

The chain uses TRBV7-8 and TRBJ2-1; TRBD1 matches at 9 bases. The germline V gene has CDR1 SGHVS and CDR2 FQNEAQ. V dropped 5 bases and J dropped 7; count of bases not matched to a gene: 12. The CDR3 is 16 residues long. CDR3 loop: CASSPNPGQGGNEQFF. For the CDR3, the DNA is TGTGCCAGCAGCCCTAACCCGGGACAGGGAGGAAATGAGCAGTTCTTC.

V usage is TRBV5-1 and J usage is TRBJ1-6; D remains ambiguous. The ends were cut back, 0 bases at V and 6 bases at J, with 1 base in the middle. Germline assignment: CDR1 SGHRS and CDR2 YFSETQ. The CDR3 sequence is 12 residues long. Here the CDR3 DNA reads TGCGCCAGCAGCTTGGGTAATTCACCCCTCCACTTT. This translates into CASSLGNSPLHF.

The chain combines TRBV5-4 with TRBJ2-6, with D tentatively TRBD2 (6 bases). This CDR3 has 17 residues. Trimming removed 4 bases at V and 0 bases at J, with 14 bases between. Germline V gene sequence: CDR1 SGHNT, CDR2 YYREEE (reference sequence). Written as DNA, the CDR3 is TGTGCCAGCAGCCGCGGGACCGGCGGCTCTGGGGCCAACGTCCTGACTTTC. It codes for CASSRGTGGSGANVLTF.

This chain connects TRBV19 to TRBJ2-3; D is unclear. The CDR3 totals 11 residues. CDR1 is LNHDA and CDR2 is SQIVND in the germline V gene (reference sequence). Trimming took 3 bases from V and 3 from J, leaving 1 base between them. The CDR3 loop is CASSITDTQYF. CDR3 in DNA: TGTGCCAGTAGTATTACAGATACGCAGTATTTT. The full variable domain, rest sourced from reference TRBV19 and TRBJ2-3, is DGGITQSPKYLFRKEGQNVTLSCEQNLNHDAMYWYRQDPGQGLRLIYYSQIVNDFQKGDIAEGYSVSREKKESFPLTVTSAQKNPTAFYLCASSITDTQYFGPGTRLTVL.

V and J are TRBV30 and TRBJ1-1; possibly TRBD1 for D (5 bases). The V gene's germline CDR1 is GTSNPN and CDR2 SVGIG (reference sequence). V lost 1 base and J lost 2, with 17 bases in between. The CDR3 sequence is 16 residues long. The CDR3 loop reads CAWSDWAQGLNTEAFF. CDR3 DNA sequence: TGTGCCTGGAGTGATTGGGCCCAGGGACTAAACACTGAAGCTTTCTTT.

The chain combines TRBV2 with TRBJ2-1, with D possibly being TRBD1 (6 bases). V was trimmed by 3 bases and J by 9 bases, leaving 15 bases between them. The V gene's germline CDR1 is SNHLY and CDR2 FYNNEI. This CDR3 has 14 residues. In DNA, the CDR3 is TGTGCCAGCAGTGATTGGTCGAAAGGGGGTGAGCAGTTCTTC. Its protein product is CASSDWSKGGEQFF.

This clone was observed once. The chain couples TRBV15 to TRBJ1-2; TRBD1 aligns across 11 bases. The CDR3 has 16 residues. V trimming: 5 bases; J trimming: 5 bases; junction bases outside the gene matches: 10. CDR1 and CDR2 from the germline V gene are LNHNV and YYDKDF (reference sequence). CDR3 region: CATSARDRGFRYGYTF. DNA of the CDR3: TGTGCCACCAGCGCAAGGGACAGGGGGTTTAGGTATGGCTACACCTTC.

The J gene is TRBJ2-7, the V gene TRBV25-1, with TRBD2 matching 7 bases. CDR3 length: 14 amino acids. The V gene end was trimmed by 7 bases and the J gene end by 2 bases; junction bases not matched to a gene: 8. Germline V gene lookup returns CDR1 MGHDK and CDR2 SYGVNS. In DNA, the CDR3 is TGTGCCAGCACCAACGGGGGGTTCACCTACGAGCAGTACTTC. Translation gives CASTNGGFTYEQYF.

V gene TRBV3-1 (or the pseudogene TRBV3-2) combines with J gene TRBJ1-6; the D gene is possibly TRBD1 (6 bases). Germline assignment: CDR1 LGHDT and CDR2 YNNKEL (reference sequence). Trimming cost V 4 bases and J 0 bases, with 10 bases left between them. The CDR3 has 16 amino acids. The CDR3 sequence is CASSPRDNSYNSPLHF. Written as DNA, the CDR3 is TGTGCCAGCAGCCCCCGGGACAACTCCTATAATTCACCCCTCCACTTT.

This clone was seen only once. In the same sample, other DNA sequences code for this CDR3. The chain has TRBV6-5 and TRBJ2-7, with 9 bases fitting TRBD2. Trimming cost V 0 bases and J 3 bases; bases outside gene matches: 3. CDR3 length: 15 residues. CDR1 and CDR2 (germline): MNHEY, SVGAGI. CDR3 DNA sequence: TGTGCCAGCAGTTACTCGAGCGGGGGGAGCTACGAGCAGTACTTC. This gives the protein CASSYSSGGSYEQYF.